The clone carrying this TCR beta chain turned up a few times. The antigen is not known. The record originates from a study of T-cell memory formation after mild COVID-19. Study results and caveats: Clones shrinking between day 15 and 85 showed a balanced CD4/CD8 split, and those that grew later tilted toward CD4+.

Via MiXCR, TCRdb re-called the 5' RACE reads, giving one row per CDR3 protein. The sample yields about 310,000 distinct CDR3 sequences, approximately 15% seen once. Material for sequencing was PBMCs or a T cell subset sorted from them (not recorded which). The clonotype comes from a man between 18 and 29 years old who had mild COVID-19 (a few samples of this study predate the infection). Cell type and time point are not known.

The DNA for the CDR3 is TGCAGCGTTGAACGCGGGGGCCAAAATACGCAGTATTTT. Its translation: CSVERGGQNTQYF. The V call is TRBV29-1, the J call TRBJ2-3, with a tentative D call TRBD2 (7 bases). This CDR3 has 13 amino acids. The germline gives CDR1 SQVTM, CDR2 ANQGSEA. V dropped 2 bases and J dropped 7 bases, with 13 bases sitting between them.